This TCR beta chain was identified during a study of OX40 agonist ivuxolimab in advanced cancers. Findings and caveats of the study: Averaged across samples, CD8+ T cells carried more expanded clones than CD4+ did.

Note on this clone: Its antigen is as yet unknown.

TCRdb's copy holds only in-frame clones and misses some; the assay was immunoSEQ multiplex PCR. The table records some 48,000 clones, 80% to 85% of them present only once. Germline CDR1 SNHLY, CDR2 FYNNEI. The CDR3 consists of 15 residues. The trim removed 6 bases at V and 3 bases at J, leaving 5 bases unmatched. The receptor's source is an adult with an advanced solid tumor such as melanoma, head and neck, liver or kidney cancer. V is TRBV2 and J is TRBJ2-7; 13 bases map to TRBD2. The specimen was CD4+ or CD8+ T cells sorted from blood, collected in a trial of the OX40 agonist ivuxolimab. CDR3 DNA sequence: TGTGCCAGCAGGATACGGACTAGCGGGAGCTACGAGCAGTACTTC. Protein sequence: CASRIRTSGSYEQYF. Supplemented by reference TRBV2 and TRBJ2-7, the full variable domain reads EPEVTQTPSHQVTQMGQEVILRCVPISNHLYFYWYRQILGQKVEFLVSFYNNEISEKSEIFDDQFSVERPDGSNFTLKIRSTKLEDSAMYFCASRIRTSGSYEQYFGPGTRLTVT.